This record covers a single TCR beta chain. The CDR3 extends over 15 amino acids. J lost 0 bases, V lost 6 bases, and 8 bases had no gene match. Per the germline V gene, CDR1 is MNHEY and CDR2 is SVGAGI. The data are from a study of blood T cell repertoires in COVID-19. Study background: Some COVID-19 samples were acute and others convalescent; all came from the United States, Italy and Spain. Sources were T cells, B-cell-depleted T cells, or PBMCs; the material itself was cDNA or gDNA.

Sequencing used immunoSEQ multiplex PCR; TCRdb keeps in-frame clones, though not all of them. There are about 74,000 clones in the sample; 84% occur only once, and 13% lies in the top ten. This sequence joins TRBV6-5 and TRBJ2-7; 7 nucleotides align to TRBD1. Sequences were obtained from peripheral blood. The sequence was obtained from a human donor in a cohort sampled during active COVID-19. The CDR3 here is CASSNRDRSSYEQYF. CDR3 sequence (DNA): TGTGCCAGCAGCAACCGGGACAGAAGCTCCTACGAGCAGTACTTC.